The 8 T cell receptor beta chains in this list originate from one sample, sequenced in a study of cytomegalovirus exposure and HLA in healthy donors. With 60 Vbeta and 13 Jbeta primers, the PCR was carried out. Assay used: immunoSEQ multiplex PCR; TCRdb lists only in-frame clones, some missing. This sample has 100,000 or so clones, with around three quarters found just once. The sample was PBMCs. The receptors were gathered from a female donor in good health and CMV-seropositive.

The CDR3 sequence: CASSPPGGRQETQYF. Written as DNA, the CDR3 is TGTGCCAGCTCACCCCCAGGGGGAAGACAAGAGACCCAGTACTTC. The chain links TRBV18 to TRBJ2-5, with 7 nucleotides matching TRBD1. CDR1 is KGHSH and CDR2 is LQKENI in the germline V gene. V trimming: 3 bases; J trimming: 2 bases; junction bases outside the gene matches: 6. The CDR3 is 15 residues long.

The CDR3 nucleotides read TGTGCCAGCAGCCCAGAGACAGGGGTAAGCTACGAGCAGTACTTC. Residues: CASSPETGVSYEQYF. The chain combines TRBV7-8 with TRBJ2-7, with 8 bases aligning to TRBD1. Germline assignment: CDR1 SGHVS and CDR2 FQNEAQ. There are 15 residues in the CDR3. Trimming at V came to 5 bases and at J to 3 bases, leaving 9 bases not matched to a gene.

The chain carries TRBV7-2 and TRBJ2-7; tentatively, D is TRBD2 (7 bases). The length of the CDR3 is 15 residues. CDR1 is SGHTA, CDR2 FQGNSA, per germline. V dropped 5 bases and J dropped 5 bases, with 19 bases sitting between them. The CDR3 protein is CASSPLKGGKNEQYF. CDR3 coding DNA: TGTGCCAGCAGCCCCCTTAAGGGGGGGAAAAACGAGCAGTACTTC.

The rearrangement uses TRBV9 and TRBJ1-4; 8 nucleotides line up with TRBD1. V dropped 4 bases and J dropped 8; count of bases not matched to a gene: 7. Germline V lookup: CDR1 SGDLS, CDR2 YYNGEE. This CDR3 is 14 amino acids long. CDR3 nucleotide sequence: TGTGCCAGCAGCCGCGGACAGGGCCAGGAAAAACTGTTTTTT. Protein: CASSRGQGQEKLFF.

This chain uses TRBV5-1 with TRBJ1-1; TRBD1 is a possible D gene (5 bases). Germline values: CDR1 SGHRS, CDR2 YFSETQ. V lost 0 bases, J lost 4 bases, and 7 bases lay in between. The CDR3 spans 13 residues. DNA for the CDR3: TGCGCCAGCAGCTTGGGAAGGGGCACTGAAGCTTTCTTT. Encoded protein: CASSLGRGTEAFF.

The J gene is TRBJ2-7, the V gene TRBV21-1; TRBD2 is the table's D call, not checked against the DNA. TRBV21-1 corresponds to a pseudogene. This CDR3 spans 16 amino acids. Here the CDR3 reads CASSSFSSGAGGEQYF. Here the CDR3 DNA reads TGTGCCAGCAGCAGTTTTTCCTCAGGGGCGGGGGGGGAGCAGTACTTC.

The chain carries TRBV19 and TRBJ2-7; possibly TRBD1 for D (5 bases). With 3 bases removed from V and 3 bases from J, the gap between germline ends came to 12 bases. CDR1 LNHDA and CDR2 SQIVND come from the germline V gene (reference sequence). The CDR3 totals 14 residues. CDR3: CASSMGHSFYEQYF. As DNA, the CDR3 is TGTGCCAGTAGTATGGGGCACTCTTTCTACGAGCAGTACTTC.

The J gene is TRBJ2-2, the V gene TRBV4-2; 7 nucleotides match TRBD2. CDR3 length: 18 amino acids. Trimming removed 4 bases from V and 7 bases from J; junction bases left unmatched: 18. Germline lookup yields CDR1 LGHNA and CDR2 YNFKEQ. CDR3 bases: TGTGCCAGCAGCCTTCTCGTCCAAGGACTAGGTTCAAACGGGGAGCTGTTTTTT. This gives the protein CASSLLVQGLGSNGELFF.